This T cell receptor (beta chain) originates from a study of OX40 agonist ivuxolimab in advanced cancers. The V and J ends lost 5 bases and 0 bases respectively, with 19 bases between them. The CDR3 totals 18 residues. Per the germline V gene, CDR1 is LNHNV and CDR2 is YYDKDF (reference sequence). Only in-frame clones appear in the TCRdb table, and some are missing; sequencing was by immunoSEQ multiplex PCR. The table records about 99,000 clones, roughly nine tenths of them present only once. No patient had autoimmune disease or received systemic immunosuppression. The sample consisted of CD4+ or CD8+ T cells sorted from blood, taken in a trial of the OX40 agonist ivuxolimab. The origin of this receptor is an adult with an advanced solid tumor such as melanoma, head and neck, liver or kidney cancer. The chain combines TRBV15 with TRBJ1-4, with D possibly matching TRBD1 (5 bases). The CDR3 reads CATSSKRGRTATNEKLFF. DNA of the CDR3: TGTGCCACCAGCTCTAAGCGGGGCAGAACGGCAACTAATGAAAAACTGTTTTTT.